A single T cell receptor (beta chain) is shown here with its context. Trimming cost V 5 bases and J 5 bases, with 13 bases left between them. The CDR3 has 14 residues. The germline CDR1 and CDR2 sequences are SGHNT and YENEEA. The authors used template switching to add a universal primer site and gave cDNA unique molecular identifiers. A single record per CDR3 protein comes from TCRdb applying MiXCR to the 5' RACE reads. The repertoire includes around 480,000 distinct CDR3 sequences, approximately 15% of them detected once, and approximately 0.98% sits in the top ten. The data derive from a study of identical twins. The sample was also reused in another study, on yellow fever vaccine responses in identical twins. That paper adds: Reportedly, twins' vaccine T cell responses looked partly convergent and partly personalized.

Sample: CD4+ T cells sorted from blood. The chain links TRBV11-3 to TRBJ2-1; no clear D. This clonotype was obtained from a woman aged 18-29 years in good health. The CDR3 coding sequence is TGTGCCAGCAGCCCACGGTTAGGCCACAATGAGCAGTTCTTC. Its translation: CASSPRLGHNEQFF.